The 11 T cell receptor beta chains reported below all come from one sample, sequenced in a study of T cell repertoires in aging, cancer and after chemotherapy (dated by TCRdb to between 2018 and 2021). Instead of sorted cells or RNA, genomic DNA extracted from peripheral blood served as the source for amplifying TCR beta rearrangements. The sequencer was an Illumina MiSeq. Rearranged TRB sequences spanning V, D and J segments were amplified in a multiplex touch-down PCR with a mixed TRB-A/B primer pool. The public reads were reanalyzed by TCRdb: fastp trimming at Q25, MiXCR alignment, in-frame beta chains only. Under each unique CDR3 protein, matching rows form one entry showing the most common genes and DNA. Present in this sample are 550 to 700 distinct CDR3 sequences, about 22% of which were seen just once. The leading ten clones occupy 61% of the sample. Sequencing used blood. The source of these receptors is a human donor with a blood cancer.

This chain links TRBV6-5 with TRBJ1-6; D unresolved. The CDR3 length is 15 residues. Germline V gene lookup returns CDR1 MNHEY and CDR2 SVGAGI. Deletions cut 7 bases from V and 6 bases from J, with 16 bases between. CDR3 DNA sequence: TGTGCCAGCATCTCCCTTGGTGGGAGTAATTCACCCCTCCACTTT. Protein product: CASISLGGSNSPLHF.

By share of the sample, this clonotype is large. The chain has TRBV6-6 and TRBJ2-1; perhaps TRBD1 as D (5 bases). The V end was cut by 2 bases, the J end by 3 bases, with 14 bases between. The CDR3 sequence is 16 residues long. From germline, CDR1 is MNHNY and CDR2 SVGAGI (reference sequence). CDR3 region: CASSYGNRPGYNEQFF. The CDR3 nucleotides are TGTGCCAGCAGTTACGGAAACAGGCCGGGCTACAATGAGCAGTTCTTC.

By share, this clonotype ranks as medium-sized. The rearrangement links TRBV5-5 to TRBJ1-1; possibly TRBD1 for D (6 bases). V was clipped by 4 bases and J by 12 bases, with 19 bases between them. The CDR3 consists of 13 residues. The V gene's germline CDR1 is SGHKS and CDR2 YYEKEE (reference sequence). In DNA, the CDR3 is TGTGCCAGCAGCATTAGACAGGCCTATGATTCTTTCTTT. Its translation: CASSIRQAYDSFF.

The chain has TRBV20-1 and TRBJ2-1; maybe TRBD1 (6 bases). Deletions cut 1 base from V and 8 bases from J, with 6 bases between. The CDR3 covers 11 residues. CDR1 is DFQATT, CDR2 SNEGSKA, per germline (reference sequence). CDR3 amino acids: CSARAGDEQFF. CDR3 DNA sequence: TGCAGTGCTAGAGCAGGGGATGAGCAGTTCTTC.

Turning to this clonotype: A much larger clone differs from this one at a single base, so this may be a read error. J is TRBJ1-5 and V is TRBV19; D remains unclear. The CDR3 has 19 amino acids. Germline CDR1 reads LNHDA; CDR2 reads SQIVND (reference sequence). This CDR3 is CDSSIDLTTLIWGNQPQHF. For the CDR3, the DNA is TGTGACAGTAGTATAGATCTGACCACCCTCATTTGGGGCAATCAGCCCCAGCATTTT.

This clonotype is large. The chain uses TRBV19 and TRBJ1-6; the D gene is possibly TRBD1 (6 bases). Trimming shortened V by 9 bases and J by 4 bases, and 16 bases separated the two germline ends. CDR3 size: 15 residues. Germline CDR1 and CDR2: LNHDA and SQIVND (reference sequence). The CDR3 DNA reads as TGTGCCAGCAGGGAGCGAGGACAGTATAATTCACCCCTCCACTTT. Protein sequence: CASRERGQYNSPLHF.

CDR3 sequence (DNA): TGTGCCACCAGTGATTTATTGGGGGGGCGCGACGGCTACACCTTC. Its translation: CATSDLLGGRDGYTF. The chain carries TRBV24-1 and TRBJ1-2, with D maybe TRBD1 (6 bases). Germline CDR1 and CDR2: KGHDR and SFDVKD. V shed 1 base and J shed 8 bases, with 16 bases lying between them. This CDR3 spans 15 amino acids.

This clonotype counts as medium-sized. The CDR3 sequence is CASKPQETNEKLFF. The CDR3 region has the DNA TGTGCCAGTAAGCCCCAGGAAACTAATGAAAAACTGTTTTTT. The rearrangement uses TRBV19 and TRBJ1-4; D is uncertain. The germline CDR1 and CDR2 sequences are LNHDA and SQIVND (reference sequence). This CDR3 is 14 amino acids long. V lost 7 bases and J lost 1, with 10 bases in between.

Relative to its sample, this clonotype is medium-sized. The chain joins TRBV6-1 to TRBJ2-5; D may match TRBD1 or TRBD2 (6 bases each). Germline lookup yields CDR1 MNHNS and CDR2 SASEGT. V was cut by 7 bases and J by 2 bases, with 23 bases left in between. This CDR3 contains 17 residues. CDR3 in DNA: TGTGCCAGCACCCTGAATTGGGGGGCGACGGGTCAAGAGACCCAGTACTTC. Protein sequence: CASTLNWGATGQETQYF.

This chain connects TRBV27 to TRBJ1-4; the match to TRBD1 covers 8 bases. Germline lookup yields CDR1 MNHEY and CDR2 SMNVEV (reference sequence). The CDR3 covers 16 residues. The V and J ends lost 4 bases and 0 bases, in that order; junction bases with no gene match: 4. The CDR3 bases are TGTGCCAGCAGTTACGACAGGGGCGCAACTAATGAAAAACTGTTTTTT. This translates into CASSYDRGATNEKLFF.

The gene calls are TRBV5-1 and TRBJ2-1, with D unclear. The CDR3 length is 19 residues. Trimming removed 3 bases from V and 5 bases from J, with 27 bases in between. CDR1 SGHRS and CDR2 YFSETQ come from the germline V gene. CDR3 coding DNA: TGCGCCAGCAGCTCACCTTTTCCCACGAGCCTTGTTGGGAACAATGAGCAGTTCTTC. It specifies CASSSPFPTSLVGNNEQFF.